A single sample is the source of the 30 T cell receptor beta chains below, sequenced in a study of cytomegalovirus exposure and HLA in healthy donors. The study ran its PCR with 60 Vbeta and 13 Jbeta primers. Produced via immunoSEQ multiplex PCR; TCRdb's table is partial and in-frame only. Recorded here are tens of thousands of clones; the top ten clones represent 3% to 4.5%. Sequencing was done on a sample of PBMCs. These receptors all stem from a man younger than 30 in good health and CMV-seropositive.

The chain couples TRBV11-3 to TRBJ2-3; D is perhaps TRBD2 (6 bases). CDR3 size: 14 residues. The V and J ends lost 4 bases and 5 bases respectively, with 13 bases between them. CDR1 SGHNT and CDR2 YENEEA come from the germline V gene. The CDR3 reads CASSSPRAGDTQYF. CDR3 nucleotide sequence: TGTGCCAGCAGCTCCCCTCGAGCGGGAGATACGCAGTATTTT.

The V gene is TRBV2, the J gene TRBJ2-2; maybe TRBD2 (6 bases). Trimming cost V 8 bases and J 0 bases, with 13 bases left between them. This CDR3 is 15 amino acids long. CDR1 is SNHLY and CDR2 is FYNNEI in the germline V gene. CDR3 protein: CASSRDFANTGELFF. In DNA form, the CDR3 reads TGTGCCAGCTCCAGGGACTTCGCGAACACCGGGGAGCTGTTTTTT.

The genes are TRBV27 and TRBJ1-5, with TRBD1 identical over 7 bases. Germline V gene sequence: CDR1 MNHEY, CDR2 SMNVEV (reference sequence). CDR3 length equals 14 residues. J lost 5 bases, V lost 6 bases, and 7 bases had no gene match. The CDR3 nucleotides read TGTGCCAGCAGCCCCCGACAGGGCCATCAGCCCCAGCATTTT. This sequence encodes CASSPRQGHQPQHF.

The rearrangement uses TRBV28 and TRBJ1-2, with D possibly matching TRBD1 (5 bases). The CDR3 length is 13 residues. Germline CDR1 and CDR2: MDHEN and SYDVKM. The germline V and J ends were trimmed by 4 bases and 0 bases, with 6 bases remaining between them. The CDR3 spells CASSYRPNYGYTF. The CDR3 coding sequence is TGTGCCAGCAGTTACAGGCCTAACTATGGCTACACCTTC.

The rearrangement joins TRBV19 to TRBJ1-5; D gene ambiguous. Trimming cost V 3 bases and J 7 bases, with 7 bases left between them. Per the germline V gene, CDR1 is LNHDA and CDR2 is SQIVND (reference sequence). CDR3 length equals 12 residues. CDR3 nucleotides: TGTGCCAGTAGTATGTGGGAGCAGCCCCAGCATTTT. This sequence encodes CASSMWEQPQHF.

V and J are TRBV5-6 and TRBJ2-7; 8 positions match TRBD1. Germline trimming cut 0 bases from V and 9 bases from J; bases unmatched to any gene: 8. Germline lookup yields CDR1 SGHDT and CDR2 YYEEEE. The CDR3 is 14 residues long. DNA for the CDR3: TGTGCCAGCAGCTTGGATTCAGGGGGCCTAGGGCAGTACTTC. This gives the protein CASSLDSGGLGQYF.

This chain uses TRBV28 with TRBJ1-5; TRBD1 is a possible D gene (5 bases). Looked up from germline, CDR1 is MDHEN and CDR2 is SYDVKM. The V end was cut by 10 bases, the J end by 7 bases, with 14 bases between. There are 12 residues in the CDR3. CDR3 protein: CATLQGQQPQHF. DNA of the CDR3: TGTGCCACCCTCCAGGGCCAACAGCCCCAGCATTTT.

The chain recombines TRBV7-9 with TRBJ1-4, with 11 bases matching TRBD1. The CDR3 runs to 17 residues. Per the germline V gene, CDR1 is SEHNR and CDR2 is FQNEAQ (reference sequence). Losses at the gene ends were 2 bases for V and 5 bases for J; bases not matched to a gene: 7. This chain's CDR3 is CASSLQGQGVRNEKLFF. The CDR3 nucleotides read TGTGCCAGCAGCTTACAGGGACAGGGGGTAAGGAATGAAAAACTGTTTTTT.

The chain uses TRBV27 and TRBJ2-7; 8 bases are a match to TRBD1. The V segment lost 1 base and the J segment 3 bases; nucleotides outside the gene matches: 5. CDR1 and CDR2 from the germline V gene are MNHEY and SMNVEV (reference sequence). This CDR3 has 15 amino acids. The CDR3 loop is CASSLWGTGYYEQYF. CDR3 DNA sequence: TGTGCCAGCAGTTTATGGGGGACAGGATACTACGAGCAGTACTTC.

The V call is TRBV13, the J call TRBJ2-3, with TRBD2 matching 13 bases. Germline lookup yields CDR1 PRHDT and CDR2 FYEKMQ (reference sequence). CDR3 length: 17 residues. J gave up 6 bases and V 2 bases, and 8 bases lay outside the gene matches. The CDR3, as DNA: TGTGCCAGCAGCTTATCCCATACTAGCGGGGGGGCCGATACGCAGTATTTT. Protein: CASSLSHTSGGADTQYF.

The genes are TRBV4-2 and TRBJ2-7, with 8 bases that match TRBD1. CDR1 and CDR2 (germline): LGHNA, YNFKEQ. V was pared by 0 bases and J by 4 bases, with 5 bases of the junction left unmatched. The CDR3 consists of 15 residues. In DNA, the CDR3 is TGTGCCAGCAGCCAAGAGGCGGACAGGGTATACGAGCAGTACTTC. Residues: CASSQEADRVYEQYF.

The chain carries TRBV5-1 and TRBJ2-7; 8 nucleotides match TRBD1. This CDR3 contains 15 residues. Germline-derived CDR1 and CDR2 are SGHRS and YFSETQ. Trimming cost V 1 base and J 7 bases; bases outside gene matches: 10. The CDR3 nucleotides are TGCGCCAGCAGCTTGAGAGGACAGGGAGTGAGGGAGCAGTACTTC. It specifies CASSLRGQGVREQYF.

This chain uses TRBV6-1 with TRBJ2-1; 16 bases line up with TRBD2. The CDR3 spans 18 residues. The V and J ends lost 4 bases and 4 bases, in that order; junction bases with no gene match: 7. The V gene's germline CDR1 is MNHNS and CDR2 SASEGT. In nucleotides, the CDR3 is TGTGCCAGCAGTGCTCCGGGACTAGCGGGAGGGGGTTACAATGAGCAGTTCTTC. Translation: CASSAPGLAGGGYNEQFF.

The chain employs TRBV4-1 and TRBJ2-7, with TRBD2 as a possible D gene (5 bases). The V end was cut by 1 base, the J end by 3 bases, with 10 bases between. This CDR3 is built from 14 residues. The germline V gene encodes CDR1 MGHRA and CDR2 YSYEKL. CDR3 bases: TGCGCCAGCAGCCAAGGCGGACTGGGCTACGAGCAGTACTTC. Translation gives CASSQGGLGYEQYF.

The V call is TRBV13, the J call TRBJ2-3, with D uncertain. Germline CDR1 and CDR2: PRHDT and FYEKMQ (reference sequence). This CDR3 has 15 residues. V shed 3 bases and J shed 0 bases, with 10 bases lying between them. CDR3 sequence: CASSFDTASTDTQYF. As DNA, the CDR3 is TGTGCCAGCAGCTTCGACACAGCTAGCACAGATACGCAGTATTTT.

V gene TRBV25-1 combines with J gene TRBJ2-2; D is possibly TRBD1 (6 bases). The germline CDR1 and CDR2 sequences are MGHDK and SYGVNS. V was cut by 3 bases and J by 3 bases, with 8 bases left in between. The CDR3 length is 14 residues. CDR3 nucleotides: TGTGCCAGCAGTGACAGGGGCGACACCGGGGAGCTGTTTTTT. This codes for CASSDRGDTGELFF.

The genes are TRBV25-1 and TRBJ2-7, with a possible D match to TRBD2 (6 bases). V was pared by 3 bases and J by 7 bases, with 19 bases between. This CDR3 is 15 amino acids long. Germline V gene sequence: CDR1 MGHDK, CDR2 SYGVNS. This CDR3 is CASSDRLGPTGEQYF. CDR3 nucleotide sequence: TGTGCCAGCAGTGACCGACTAGGGCCGACGGGTGAGCAGTACTTC.

V is TRBV7-9 and J is TRBJ2-1; 10 nucleotides match TRBD1. In germline, CDR1 is SEHNR, CDR2 FQNEAQ (reference sequence). The V segment lost 3 bases and the J segment 3 bases; nucleotides outside the gene matches: 2. This CDR3 comprises 15 residues. The CDR3 loop reads CASSFWTGGYNEQFF. CDR3 DNA: TGTGCCAGCAGCTTCTGGACAGGGGGCTACAATGAGCAGTTCTTC.

The CDR3 region has the DNA TGCAGCGTCGAGGGGACAGGGATAGACTACGAGCAGTACTTC. Protein sequence: CSVEGTGIDYEQYF. This sequence joins TRBV29-1 and TRBJ2-7, with TRBD1 matching 9 bases. V lost 6 bases and J lost 3; bases outside the gene matches: 9. CDR3 size: 14 residues. Looked up from germline, CDR1 is SQVTM and CDR2 is ANQGSEA.

The rearrangement joins TRBV2 to TRBJ1-3; no reliable D call. The CDR3 contains 16 residues. The germline V and J ends were trimmed by 3 bases and 0 bases, with 12 bases remaining between them. Germline V CDR1 and CDR2: SNHLY, FYNNEI. The CDR3 loop is CASSERRLSSGNTIYF. DNA of the CDR3: TGTGCCAGCAGTGAGCGGAGGTTGTCCTCTGGAAACACCATATATTTT. The variable domain in full, with the rest retrieved from reference TRBV2 and TRBJ1-3, is EPEVTQTPSHQVTQMGQEVILRCVPISNHLYFYWYRQILGQKVEFLVSFYNNEISEKSEIFDDQFSVERPDGSNFTLKIRSTKLEDSAMYFCASSERRLSSGNTIYFGEGSWLTVV.

The chain carries TRBV30 and TRBJ2-1, with 8 bases matching TRBD2. The ends lost 5 bases at V and 4 bases at J; junction bases unmatched: 4. The V gene's germline CDR1 is GTSNPN and CDR2 SVGIG (reference sequence). The CDR3 covers 13 residues. Here the CDR3 DNA reads TGTGCCTGGCTTGCTAGCGGGTACAATGAGCAGTTCTTC. Its protein is CAWLASGYNEQFF.

This rearrangement joins TRBV4-1 to TRBJ2-7; D is possibly TRBD2 (5 bases). The CDR3 runs to 14 residues. Germline CDR1 and CDR2: MGHRA and YSYEKL. V was cut by 10 bases and J by 1 base, with 17 bases left in between. The CDR3 here is CATARDPRSYEQYF. In nucleotides, the CDR3 is TGCGCCACAGCCCGGGATCCGAGGTCCTACGAGCAGTACTTC.

The rearrangement uses TRBV5-1 and TRBJ2-5, with 9 bases that match TRBD2. This CDR3 is 16 amino acids long. Germline V gene data show CDR1 as SGHRS and CDR2 as YFSETQ. V dropped 2 bases and J dropped 5; count of bases not matched to a gene: 10. CDR3 nucleotides: TGCGCCAGCAGCTTTGGAGCGACTAGCGGTGGGGAGACCCAGTACTTC. Protein product: CASSFGATSGGETQYF. The full variable domain, completed using reference TRBV5-1 and TRBJ2-5, is KAGVTQTPRYLIKTRGQQVTLSCSPISGHRSVSWYQQTPGQGLQFLFEYFSETQRNKGNFPGRFSGRQFSNSRSEMNVSTLELGDSALYLCASSFGATSGGETQYFGPGTRLLVL.

The gene calls are TRBV15 and TRBJ1-4, with D perhaps TRBD1 (5 bases). Trimming left V 0 bases short and J 7 bases short, with 12 bases between. The V gene's germline CDR1 is LNHNV and CDR2 YYDKDF (reference sequence). The CDR3 has 15 residues. The chain's CDR3 is CATSREYQGGEKLFF. The CDR3 DNA sequence: TGTGCCACCAGCAGAGAGTACCAGGGAGGTGAAAAACTGTTTTTT.

V and J are TRBV2 and TRBJ2-1; TRBD2 matches 11 bases. The CDR3 consists of 15 residues. The germline V gene has CDR1 SNHLY and CDR2 FYNNEI. After removal of 7 bases from V and 4 bases from J, the junction contained 6 bases not matched to a gene. The DNA of the CDR3 is TGTGCCAGCACTTGGACTAGCGGGTTGTACAATGAGCAGTTCTTC. Protein product: CASTWTSGLYNEQFF.

The rearrangement links TRBV28 to TRBJ2-7; 8 positions match TRBD1. This CDR3 is built from 16 residues. The ends lost 5 bases at V and 3 bases at J; junction bases unmatched: 12. The germline V gene encodes CDR1 MDHEN and CDR2 SYDVKM. The CDR3 region is CASSPHRRTGNYEQYF. In DNA, the CDR3 is TGTGCCAGCAGTCCCCATCGCCGGACAGGGAACTACGAGCAGTACTTC.

V is TRBV4-1 and J is TRBJ1-5, with a tentative D call TRBD1 (6 bases). Germline V gene lookup returns CDR1 MGHRA and CDR2 YSYEKL. V was shortened by 3 bases and J by 1 base, with 13 bases between the two germline ends. This CDR3 is 16 amino acids long. CDR3: CASSHALDSSNQPQHF. For the CDR3, the DNA is TGCGCCAGCAGCCACGCCTTGGACAGCAGCAATCAGCCCCAGCATTTT.

V and J are TRBV5-1 and TRBJ1-4; D not certain. Germline CDR1 is SGHRS and CDR2 is YFSETQ. V was shortened by 7 bases and J by 5 bases, with 15 bases between the two germline ends. This CDR3 region has 14 residues. The CDR3 region is CASFQALSNEKLFF. DNA for the CDR3: TGCGCCAGCTTCCAGGCTCTTTCCAATGAAAAACTGTTTTTT.

This rearrangement joins TRBV15 to TRBJ2-7; D is unclear. The germline V and J ends were trimmed by 3 bases and 5 bases, with 14 bases remaining between them. The CDR3 sequence is 14 residues long. Germline CDR1 is LNHNV and CDR2 is YYDKDF (reference sequence). CDR3 in amino acids: CATSRIPRKNEQYF. CDR3 bases: TGTGCCACCAGCAGGATCCCCAGGAAAAACGAGCAGTACTTC.

The V call is TRBV29-1, the J call TRBJ2-7; possible D gene TRBD1, 7 bases. There are 14 residues in the CDR3. V was cut by 4 bases and J by 2 bases, with 15 bases left in between. Germline V gives CDR1 SQVTM, CDR2 ANQGSEA. CDR3 nucleotides: TGCAGCGTTGGTATTGCCAGGGGGGCCTACGAGCAGTACTTC. Translation: CSVGIARGAYEQYF.